The source of this TCR beta chain is a study of blood T cell repertoires in COVID-19. Study background: Acute-phase and convalescent COVID-19 samples originated in the United States, Italy and Spain. From T cells, B-cell-depleted T cells, or PBMCs came the material, which was cDNA or gDNA.

Germline assignment: CDR1 LNHDA and CDR2 SQIVND (reference sequence). The CDR3 sequence is 15 residues long. The V end lost 8 bases, the J end lost 0 bases, and 11 bases lay between the germline ends. In the original analysis: Reference gene primer amplification yielded estimated nucleated cell counts. Sequencing used immunoSEQ multiplex PCR; TCRdb keeps in-frame clones, though not all of them. Clone size and V and J calls were adopted from that table, with D and trimming inferred from the DNA. The table lists about 99,000 clones, about four fifths of them singletons. The sequence derives from a man aged 70 or older with active or convalescent COVID-19. The chain has TRBV19 and TRBJ1-6; weak D call: TRBD1 (6 bases). Material for sequencing was peripheral blood. CDR3 nucleotide sequence: TGTGCCAGTTGGGCAGGGGACTCCTATAATTCACCCCTCCACTTT. Its protein product is CASWAGDSYNSPLHF.